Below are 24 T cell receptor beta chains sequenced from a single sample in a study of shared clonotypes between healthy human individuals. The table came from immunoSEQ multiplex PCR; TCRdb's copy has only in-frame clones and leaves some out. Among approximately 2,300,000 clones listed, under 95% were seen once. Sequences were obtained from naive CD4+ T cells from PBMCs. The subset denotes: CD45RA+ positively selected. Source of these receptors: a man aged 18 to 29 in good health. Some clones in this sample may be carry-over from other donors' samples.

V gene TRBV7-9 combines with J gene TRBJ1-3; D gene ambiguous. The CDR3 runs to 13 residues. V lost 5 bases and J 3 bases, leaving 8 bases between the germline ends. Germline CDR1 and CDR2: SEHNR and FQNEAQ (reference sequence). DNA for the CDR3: TGTGCCAGCAGCGCTGGGGATGGAAACACCATATATTTT. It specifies CASSAGDGNTIYF.

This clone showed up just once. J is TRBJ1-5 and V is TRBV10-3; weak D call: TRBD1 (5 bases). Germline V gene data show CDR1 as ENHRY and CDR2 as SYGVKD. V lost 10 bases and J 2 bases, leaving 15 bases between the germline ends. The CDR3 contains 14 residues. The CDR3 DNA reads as TGTGCCACCCAAGGTGGGGGAGGCAATCAGCCCCAGCATTTT. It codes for CATQGGGGNQPQHF.

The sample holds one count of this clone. CDR3 in amino acids: CASSRDPGLNYNEQFF. CDR3 nucleotide sequence: TGTGCCAGCTCACGCGATCCGGGTTTAAATTACAATGAGCAGTTCTTC. The J gene is TRBJ2-1, the V gene TRBV18; the D is unclear. Trimming shortened V by 4 bases and J by 4 bases, and 17 bases separated the two germline ends. Germline CDR1 KGHSH, CDR2 LQKENI. This CDR3 is built from 16 residues.

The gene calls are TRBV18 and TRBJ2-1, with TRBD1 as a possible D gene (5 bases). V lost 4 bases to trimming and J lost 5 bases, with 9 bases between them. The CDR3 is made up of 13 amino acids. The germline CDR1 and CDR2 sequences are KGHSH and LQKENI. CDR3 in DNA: TGTGCCAGCTCACAGGGGATTAACAATGAGCAGTTCTTC. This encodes CASSQGINNEQFF.

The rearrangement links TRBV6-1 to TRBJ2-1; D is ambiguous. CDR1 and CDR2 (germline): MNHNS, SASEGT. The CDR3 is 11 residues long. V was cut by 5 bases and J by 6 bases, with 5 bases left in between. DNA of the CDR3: TGTGCCAGCAGTTACGCCAATGAGCAGTTCTTC. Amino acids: CASSYANEQFF.

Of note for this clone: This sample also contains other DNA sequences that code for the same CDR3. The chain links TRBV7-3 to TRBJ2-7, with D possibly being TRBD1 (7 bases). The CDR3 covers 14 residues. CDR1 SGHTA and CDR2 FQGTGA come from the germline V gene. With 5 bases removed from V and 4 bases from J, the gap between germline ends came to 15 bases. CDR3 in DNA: TGTGCCAGCAGCCCCGGCAGGGGGGTGTACGAGCAGTACTTC. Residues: CASSPGRGVYEQYF.

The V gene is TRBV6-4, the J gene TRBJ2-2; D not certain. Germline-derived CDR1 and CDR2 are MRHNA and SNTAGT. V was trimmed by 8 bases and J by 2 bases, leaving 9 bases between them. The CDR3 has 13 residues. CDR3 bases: TGTGCCAGCGATCTCTTAAACACCGGGGAGCTGTTTTTT. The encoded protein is CASDLLNTGELFF.

Written as DNA, the CDR3 is TGTGCCAGCAGTGACAGAGAAAGCTACAATGAGCAGTTCTTC. This translates into CASSDRESYNEQFF. V usage is TRBV9 and J usage is TRBJ2-1, with a possible D match to TRBD1 (5 bases). With 5 bases removed from V and 3 bases from J, the gap between germline ends came to 12 bases. CDR1 is SGDLS and CDR2 is YYNGEE in the germline V gene. CDR3 size: 14 residues.

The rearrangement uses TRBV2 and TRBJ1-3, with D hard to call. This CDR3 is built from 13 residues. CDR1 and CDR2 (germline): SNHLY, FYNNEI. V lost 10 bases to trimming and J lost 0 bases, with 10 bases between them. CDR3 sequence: CATSLSSGNTIYF. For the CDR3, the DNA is TGTGCCACCTCCCTGAGCTCTGGAAACACCATATATTTT. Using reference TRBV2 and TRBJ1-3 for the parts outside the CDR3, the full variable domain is EPEVTQTPSHQVTQMGQEVILRCVPISNHLYFYWYRQILGQKVEFLVSFYNNEISEKSEIFDDQFSVERPDGSNFTLKIRSTKLEDSAMYFCATSLSSGNTIYFGEGSWLTVV.

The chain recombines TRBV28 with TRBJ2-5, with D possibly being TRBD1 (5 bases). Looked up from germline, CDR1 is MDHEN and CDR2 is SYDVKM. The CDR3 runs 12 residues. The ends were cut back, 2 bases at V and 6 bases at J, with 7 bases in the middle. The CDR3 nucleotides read TGTGCCAGCAGTTTAGACAGCCAGACCCAGTACTTC. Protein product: CASSLDSQTQYF.

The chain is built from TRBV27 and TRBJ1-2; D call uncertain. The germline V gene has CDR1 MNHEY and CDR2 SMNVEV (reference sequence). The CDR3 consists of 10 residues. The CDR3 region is CAPSPYGYTF. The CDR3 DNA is TGTGCTCCCTCCCCCTATGGCTACACCTTC.

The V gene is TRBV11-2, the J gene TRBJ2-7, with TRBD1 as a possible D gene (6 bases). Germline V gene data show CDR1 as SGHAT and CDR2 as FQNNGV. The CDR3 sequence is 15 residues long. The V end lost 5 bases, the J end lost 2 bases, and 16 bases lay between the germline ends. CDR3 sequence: CASSQGPIPTYEQYF. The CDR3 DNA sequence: TGTGCCAGCAGCCAGGGGCCTATTCCGACCTACGAGCAGTACTTC.

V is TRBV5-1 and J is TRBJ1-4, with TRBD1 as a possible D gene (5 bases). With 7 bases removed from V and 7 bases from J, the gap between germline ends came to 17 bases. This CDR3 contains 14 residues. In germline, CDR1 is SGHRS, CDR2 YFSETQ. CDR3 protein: CASRDAPTSEKLFF. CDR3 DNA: TGCGCCAGCCGGGACGCCCCGACAAGTGAAAAACTGTTTTTT.

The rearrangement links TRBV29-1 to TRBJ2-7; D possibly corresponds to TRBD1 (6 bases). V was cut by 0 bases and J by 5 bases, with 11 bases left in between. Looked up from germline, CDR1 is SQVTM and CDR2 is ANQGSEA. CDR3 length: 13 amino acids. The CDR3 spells CSVEEGHGHEQYF. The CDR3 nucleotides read TGCAGCGTTGAAGAGGGACACGGCCACGAGCAGTACTTC.

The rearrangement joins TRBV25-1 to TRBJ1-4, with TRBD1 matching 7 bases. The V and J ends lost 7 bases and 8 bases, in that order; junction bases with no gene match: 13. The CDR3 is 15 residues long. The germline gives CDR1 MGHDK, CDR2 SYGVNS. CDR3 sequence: CASTPSDRVGEKLFF. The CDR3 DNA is TGTGCCAGCACCCCCTCCGACAGGGTCGGAGAAAAACTGTTTTTT.

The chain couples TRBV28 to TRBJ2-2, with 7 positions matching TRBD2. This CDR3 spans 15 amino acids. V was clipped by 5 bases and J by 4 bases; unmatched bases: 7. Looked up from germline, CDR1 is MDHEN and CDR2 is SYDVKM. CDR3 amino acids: CASSAGGYGTGELFF. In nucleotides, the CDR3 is TGTGCCAGCAGTGCCGGGGGGTATGGCACCGGGGAGCTGTTTTTT.

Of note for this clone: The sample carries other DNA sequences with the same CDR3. The CDR3 sequence is CASSLSSNQPQHF. The CDR3 coding sequence is TGTGCCAGCAGCTTAAGTTCCAATCAGCCCCAGCATTTT. This chain links TRBV7-3 with TRBJ1-5; D not certain. Trimming stripped 1 base from V and 3 bases from J, with 4 bases between. Germline V gives CDR1 SGHTA, CDR2 FQGTGA. The CDR3 spans 13 residues.

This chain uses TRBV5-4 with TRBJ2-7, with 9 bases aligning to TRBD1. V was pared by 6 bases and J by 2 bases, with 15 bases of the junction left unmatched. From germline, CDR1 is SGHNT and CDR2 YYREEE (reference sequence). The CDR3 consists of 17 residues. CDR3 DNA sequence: TGTGCCAGCACTCGGAACAAGCCGGGACAGGGAACCTACGAGCAGTACTTC. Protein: CASTRNKPGQGTYEQYF.

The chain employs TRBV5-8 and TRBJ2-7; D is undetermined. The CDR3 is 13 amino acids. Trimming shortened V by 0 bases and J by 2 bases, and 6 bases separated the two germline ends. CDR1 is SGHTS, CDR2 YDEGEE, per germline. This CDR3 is CASSLARPYEQYF. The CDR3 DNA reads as TGTGCCAGCAGCTTGGCCAGACCCTACGAGCAGTACTTC.

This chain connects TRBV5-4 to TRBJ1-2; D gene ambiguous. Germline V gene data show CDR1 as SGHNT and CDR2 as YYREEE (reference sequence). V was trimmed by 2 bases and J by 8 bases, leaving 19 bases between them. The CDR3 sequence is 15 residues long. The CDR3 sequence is CASSFPLGGISGYTF. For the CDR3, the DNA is TGTGCCAGCAGCTTTCCCTTAGGAGGGATCAGCGGCTACACCTTC.

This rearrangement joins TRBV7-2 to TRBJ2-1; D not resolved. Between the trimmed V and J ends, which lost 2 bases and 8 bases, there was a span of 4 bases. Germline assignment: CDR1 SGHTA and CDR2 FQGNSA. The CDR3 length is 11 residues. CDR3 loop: CASSLMYEQFF. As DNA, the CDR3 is TGTGCCAGCAGCTTAATGTATGAGCAGTTCTTC.

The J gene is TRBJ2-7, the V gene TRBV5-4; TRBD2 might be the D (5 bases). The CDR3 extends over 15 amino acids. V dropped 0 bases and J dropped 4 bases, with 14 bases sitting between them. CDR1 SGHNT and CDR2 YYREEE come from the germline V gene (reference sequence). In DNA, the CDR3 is TGTGCCAGCAGCTTGGGGGCGGGTGAGGCGTACGAGCAGTACTTC. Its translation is CASSLGAGEAYEQYF.

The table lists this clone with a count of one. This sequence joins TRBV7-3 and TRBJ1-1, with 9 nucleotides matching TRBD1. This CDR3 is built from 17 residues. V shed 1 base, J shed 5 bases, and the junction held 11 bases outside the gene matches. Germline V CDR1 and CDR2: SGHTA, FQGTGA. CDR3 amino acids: CASSLKGTGPGGTEAFF. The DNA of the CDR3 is TGTGCCAGCAGCTTAAAGGGGACAGGGCCGGGCGGTACTGAAGCTTTCTTT.

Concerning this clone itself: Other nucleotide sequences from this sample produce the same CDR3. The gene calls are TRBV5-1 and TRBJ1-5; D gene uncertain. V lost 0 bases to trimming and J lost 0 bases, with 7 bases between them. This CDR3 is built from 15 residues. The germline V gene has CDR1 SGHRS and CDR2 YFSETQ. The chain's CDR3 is CASSLGGDSNQPQHF. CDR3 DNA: TGCGCCAGCAGCTTGGGAGGAGATAGCAATCAGCCCCAGCATTTT. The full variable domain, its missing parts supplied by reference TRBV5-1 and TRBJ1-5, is KAGVTQTPRYLIKTRGQQVTLSCSPISGHRSVSWYQQTPGQGLQFLFEYFSETQRNKGNFPGRFSGRQFSNSRSEMNVSTLELGDSALYLCASSLGGDSNQPQHFGDGTRLSIL.